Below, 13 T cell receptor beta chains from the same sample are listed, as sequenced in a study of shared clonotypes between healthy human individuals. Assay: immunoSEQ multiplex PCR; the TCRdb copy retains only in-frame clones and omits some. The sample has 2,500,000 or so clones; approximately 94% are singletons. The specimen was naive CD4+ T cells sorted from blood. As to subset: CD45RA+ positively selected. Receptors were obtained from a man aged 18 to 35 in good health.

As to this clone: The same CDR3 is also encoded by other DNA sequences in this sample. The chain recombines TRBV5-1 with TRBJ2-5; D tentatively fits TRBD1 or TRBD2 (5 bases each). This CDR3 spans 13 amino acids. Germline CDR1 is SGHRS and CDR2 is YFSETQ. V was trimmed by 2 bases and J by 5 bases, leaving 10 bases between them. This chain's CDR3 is CASSFPGTETQYF. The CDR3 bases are TGCGCCAGCAGCTTCCCAGGGACGGAGACCCAGTACTTC. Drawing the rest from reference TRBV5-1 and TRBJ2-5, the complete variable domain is KAGVTQTPRYLIKTRGQQVTLSCSPISGHRSVSWYQQTPGQGLQFLFEYFSETQRNKGNFPGRFSGRQFSNSRSEMNVSTLELGDSALYLCASSFPGTETQYFGPGTRLLVL.

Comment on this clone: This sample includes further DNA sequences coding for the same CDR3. CDR3 sequence: CASSLYQETQYF. The CDR3 DNA sequence: TGCGCCAGCAGCTTGTACCAAGAGACCCAGTACTTC. The V call is TRBV5-1, the J call TRBJ2-5, with D uncertain. Germline CDR1 is SGHRS and CDR2 is YFSETQ. CDR3 size: 12 residues. Between the trimmed V and J ends, which lost 1 base and 0 bases, there was a span of 1 base. Combining the CDR3 with reference TRBV5-1 and TRBJ2-5 gives the whole variable domain KAGVTQTPRYLIKTRGQQVTLSCSPISGHRSVSWYQQTPGQGLQFLFEYFSETQRNKGNFPGRFSGRQFSNSRSEMNVSTLELGDSALYLCASSLYQETQYFGPGTRLLVL.

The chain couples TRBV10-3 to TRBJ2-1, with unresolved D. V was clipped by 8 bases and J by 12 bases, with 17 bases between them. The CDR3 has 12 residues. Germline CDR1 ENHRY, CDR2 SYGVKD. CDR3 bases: TGTGCCATCGGTATCAAGCTAGATAGGCAGTTCTTC. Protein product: CAIGIKLDRQFF.

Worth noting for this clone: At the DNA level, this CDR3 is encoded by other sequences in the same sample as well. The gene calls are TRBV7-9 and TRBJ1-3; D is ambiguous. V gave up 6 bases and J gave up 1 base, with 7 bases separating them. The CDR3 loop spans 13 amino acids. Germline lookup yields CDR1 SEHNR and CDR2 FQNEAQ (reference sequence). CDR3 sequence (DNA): TGTGCCAGCAGTTTTTTATCTGGAAACACCATATATTTT. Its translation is CASSFLSGNTIYF.

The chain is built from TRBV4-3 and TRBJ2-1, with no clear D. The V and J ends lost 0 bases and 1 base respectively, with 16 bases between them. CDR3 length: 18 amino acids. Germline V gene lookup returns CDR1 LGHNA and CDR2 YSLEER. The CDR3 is CASSQDPAWAASYNEQFF. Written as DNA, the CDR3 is TGCGCCAGCAGCCAAGATCCGGCGTGGGCAGCTTCCTACAATGAGCAGTTCTTC.

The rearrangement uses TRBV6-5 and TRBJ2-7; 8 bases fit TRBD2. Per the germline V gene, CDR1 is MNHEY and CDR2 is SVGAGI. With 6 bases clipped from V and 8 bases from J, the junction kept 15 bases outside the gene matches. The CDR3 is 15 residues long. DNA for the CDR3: TGTGCCAGCAGGTTCTTGGGACTAGGCTTCATCCAGCAGTACTTC. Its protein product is CASRFLGLGFIQQYF.

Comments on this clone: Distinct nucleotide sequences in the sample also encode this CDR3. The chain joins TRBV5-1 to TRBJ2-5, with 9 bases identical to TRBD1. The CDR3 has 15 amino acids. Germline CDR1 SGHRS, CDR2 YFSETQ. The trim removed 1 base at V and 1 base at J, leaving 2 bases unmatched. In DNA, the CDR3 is TGCGCCAGCAGCTTGACAGGGGGCTTCCAAGAGACCCAGTACTTC. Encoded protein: CASSLTGGFQETQYF.

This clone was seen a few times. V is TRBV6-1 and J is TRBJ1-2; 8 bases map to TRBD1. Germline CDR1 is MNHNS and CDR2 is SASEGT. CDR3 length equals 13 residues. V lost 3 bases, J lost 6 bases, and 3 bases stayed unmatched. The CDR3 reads CASSDRGLHGYTF. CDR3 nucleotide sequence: TGTGCCAGCAGTGACAGGGGGCTACATGGCTACACCTTC.

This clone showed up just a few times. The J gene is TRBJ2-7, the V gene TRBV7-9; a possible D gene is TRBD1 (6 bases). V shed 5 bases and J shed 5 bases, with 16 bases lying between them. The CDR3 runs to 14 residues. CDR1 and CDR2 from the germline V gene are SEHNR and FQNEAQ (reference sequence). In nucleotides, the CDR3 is TGTGCCAGCAGCCATGCTACAGGGACCCACGAGCAGTACTTC. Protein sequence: CASSHATGTHEQYF.

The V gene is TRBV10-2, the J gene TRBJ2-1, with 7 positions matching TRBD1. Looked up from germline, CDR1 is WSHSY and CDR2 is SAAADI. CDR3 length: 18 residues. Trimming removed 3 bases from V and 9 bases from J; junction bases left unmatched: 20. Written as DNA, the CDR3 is TGCGCCAGCAGTGATTCCGCACGACAGGGCTCTAATCCTGGTGAGCAGTTCTTC. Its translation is CASSDSARQGSNPGEQFF.

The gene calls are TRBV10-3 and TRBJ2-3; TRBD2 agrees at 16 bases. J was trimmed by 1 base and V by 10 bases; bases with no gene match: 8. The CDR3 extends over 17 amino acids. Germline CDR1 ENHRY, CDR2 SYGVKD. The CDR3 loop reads CATGTSGGAKRTDTQYF. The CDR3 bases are TGTGCCACTGGGACTAGCGGGGGGGCTAAACGCACAGATACGCAGTATTTT.

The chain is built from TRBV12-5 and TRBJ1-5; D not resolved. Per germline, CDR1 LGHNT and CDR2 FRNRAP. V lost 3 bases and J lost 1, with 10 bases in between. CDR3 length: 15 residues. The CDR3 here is CASGFPGKSNQPQHF. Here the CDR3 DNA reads TGTGCTAGTGGTTTCCCGGGAAAGAGCAATCAGCCCCAGCATTTT.

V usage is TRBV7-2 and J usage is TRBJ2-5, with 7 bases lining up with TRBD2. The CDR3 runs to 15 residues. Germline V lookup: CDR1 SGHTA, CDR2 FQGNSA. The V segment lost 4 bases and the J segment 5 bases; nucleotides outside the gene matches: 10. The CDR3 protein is CASSSWVGGSETQYF. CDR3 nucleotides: TGTGCCAGCAGCTCCTGGGTGGGCGGGAGTGAGACCCAGTACTTC.